A single sample gave rise to the 16 T cell receptor beta chains below, sequenced in a study of CD4+ T cells in melanoma. This table comes from immunoSEQ multiplex PCR, and its TCRdb copy is limited to in-frame clones, with some not included. The sample has about 140,000 clones; about 93% are singletons. The receptors here all came from a human donor with melanoma.

The genes are TRBV5-1 and TRBJ2-1, with 8 bases fitting TRBD1. The CDR3 sequence is 16 residues long. Per germline, CDR1 SGHRS and CDR2 YFSETQ. With 5 bases clipped from V and 4 bases from J, the junction kept 11 bases outside the gene matches. The CDR3 sequence is CASSSGQGGMYNEQFF. The CDR3, as DNA: TGCGCCAGCAGTTCTGGACAGGGTGGGATGTACAATGAGCAGTTCTTC.

This chain links TRBV2 with TRBJ2-5, with TRBD1 as a possible D gene (6 bases). The CDR3 is 16 residues long. V was pared by 8 bases and J by 0 bases, with 19 bases between. CDR1 is SNHLY, CDR2 FYNNEI, per germline. CDR3 region: CASAAAGTLDQETQYF. The CDR3 nucleotides are TGTGCCAGCGCAGCCGCCGGGACACTAGACCAAGAGACCCAGTACTTC.

The chain combines TRBV5-6 with TRBJ1-5, with TRBD1 as a possible D gene (5 bases). Germline values: CDR1 SGHDT, CDR2 YYEEEE. The CDR3 is 16 amino acids. With 1 base removed from V and 0 bases from J, the gap between germline ends came to 11 bases. Here the CDR3 DNA reads TGTGCCAGCAGCTTGCTCGCAGGGACTAGCAATCAGCCCCAGCATTTT. Its protein is CASSLLAGTSNQPQHF.

The chain links TRBV6-1 to TRBJ2-4; tentatively, D is TRBD2 (5 bases). The CDR3 is 15 residues long. In germline, CDR1 is MNHNS, CDR2 SASEGT. V was cut by 3 bases and J by 0 bases, with 9 bases left in between. CDR3 residues: CASSEAGLAKNIQYF. CDR3 coding DNA: TGTGCCAGCAGTGAGGCGGGTTTAGCCAAAAACATTCAGTACTTC.

The CDR3 region is CASSLAAHRSYGYTF. The CDR3 nucleotides are TGTGCCAGCAGCTTAGCCGCACACCGAAGCTATGGCTACACCTTC. This chain connects TRBV7-2 to TRBJ1-2; no firm D call. Trimming removed 0 bases from V and 4 bases from J, with 12 bases in between. The CDR3 length is 15 residues. Germline V gives CDR1 SGHTA, CDR2 FQGNSA.

The rearrangement links TRBV30 to TRBJ1-1; 12 nucleotides line up with TRBD1. Per the germline V gene, CDR1 is GTSNPN and CDR2 is SVGIG (reference sequence). There are 14 residues in the CDR3. With V trimmed by 5 bases and J by 5 bases, 6 bases remained unmatched. The DNA for the CDR3 is TGTGCCTGGGGACGGGACAGGGGGCTGACTGAAGCTTTCTTT. Translating it yields CAWGRDRGLTEAFF.

The table lists this clone with a count of one. The gene calls are TRBV5-4 and TRBJ1-1; 11 bases match TRBD1. Losses at the gene ends were 3 bases for V and 0 bases for J; bases not matched to a gene: 10. The germline V gene encodes CDR1 SGHNT and CDR2 YYREEE (reference sequence). The CDR3 is made up of 18 amino acids. The CDR3 bases are TGTGCCAGCAGCTCAAGGCTCCGGACAGGGGGCATGAACACTGAAGCTTTCTTT. Translation gives CASSSRLRTGGMNTEAFF.

J is TRBJ2-3 and V is TRBV19; D perhaps matches TRBD2 (6 bases). From germline, CDR1 is LNHDA and CDR2 SQIVND (reference sequence). This CDR3 spans 16 amino acids. Deletions cut 5 bases from V and 2 bases from J, with 17 bases between. CDR3 loop: CASSARVGGDTDTQYF. In DNA, the CDR3 is TGTGCCAGTAGTGCCCGGGTGGGCGGGGACACAGATACGCAGTATTTT.

The chain carries TRBV5-4 and TRBJ2-7; 13 bases align to TRBD2. CDR1 is SGHNT and CDR2 is YYREEE in the germline V gene (reference sequence). The ends lost 4 bases at V and 3 bases at J; junction bases unmatched: 4. The CDR3 extends over 15 amino acids. CDR3 residues: CASSTGLAGVYEQYF. In DNA form, the CDR3 reads TGTGCCAGCAGCACAGGACTAGCGGGGGTCTACGAGCAGTACTTC.

This chain connects TRBV30 to TRBJ1-1; TRBD1 might be the D (5 bases). CDR1 is GTSNPN, CDR2 SVGIG, per germline (reference sequence). CDR3 length: 16 residues. V was pared by 0 bases and J by 4 bases, with 18 bases between. In nucleotides, the CDR3 is TGTGCCTGGAGTGTAGGGGTGAGGGTTCGTACCACTGAAGCTTTCTTT. This sequence encodes CAWSVGVRVRTTEAFF.

V usage is TRBV29-1 and J usage is TRBJ1-2; 7 nucleotides match TRBD1. V lost 5 bases, J lost 5 bases, and 5 bases stayed unmatched. This CDR3 spans 12 amino acids. In germline, CDR1 is SQVTM, CDR2 ANQGSEA. This CDR3 is CSVWDSLYGYTF. The CDR3 DNA reads as TGCAGCGTTTGGGACAGCTTGTATGGCTACACCTTC.

A single count supports this clone. This chain links TRBV2 with TRBJ2-2; 8 nucleotides line up with TRBD1. The germline CDR1 and CDR2 sequences are SNHLY and FYNNEI. The V gene end was trimmed by 6 bases and the J gene end by 4 bases; junction bases not matched to a gene: 10. CDR3 length equals 16 residues. CDR3 in amino acids: CASRHGQGRSTGELFF. The CDR3 bases are TGTGCCAGCAGGCACGGACAGGGTCGATCCACCGGGGAGCTGTTTTTT.

V and J are TRBV11-2 and TRBJ1-4; D unresolved. The germline V gene has CDR1 SGHAT and CDR2 FQNNGV. The CDR3 is made up of 14 amino acids. V lost 5 bases and J lost 7, with 14 bases in between. The CDR3 bases are TGTGCCAGCAGCACGACTAGATCGGTTGAAAAACTGTTTTTT. Encoded protein: CASSTTRSVEKLFF.

The genes are TRBV11-2 and TRBJ1-4; 8 positions agree with TRBD1. The CDR3 extends over 15 amino acids. Germline V gene lookup returns CDR1 SGHAT and CDR2 FQNNGV. After removal of 2 bases from V and 8 bases from J, the junction contained 7 bases not matched to a gene. The CDR3 DNA reads TGTGCCAGCAGCTTACAAGGACAGGGTAGCGAAAAACTGTTTTTT. It yields the protein CASSLQGQGSEKLFF. The full variable domain, in which reference TRBV11-2 and TRBJ1-4 provide the parts outside the CDR3, is EAGVAQSPRYKIIEKRQSVAFWCNPISGHATLYWYQQILGQGPKLLIQFQNNGVVDDSQLPKDRFSAERLKGVDSTLKIQPAKLEDSAVYLCASSLQGQGSEKLFFGSGTQLSVL.

The V call is TRBV5-4, the J call TRBJ1-6, with TRBD1 as a possible D gene (6 bases). The V and J ends lost 1 base and 5 bases respectively, with 13 bases between them. The length of the CDR3 is 16 residues. Per germline, CDR1 SGHNT and CDR2 YYREEE (reference sequence). The CDR3 DNA follows: TGTGCCAGCAGCTTGCGGGGGGGCATAGATAATTCACCCCTCCACTTT. Protein product: CASSLRGGIDNSPLHF.

CDR3 in DNA: TGCAGTGCTAGGGAGGACAATGAGCAGTTCTTC. Protein sequence: CSAREDNEQFF. The chain couples TRBV20-1 to TRBJ2-1, with D possibly matching TRBD2 (5 bases). Germline CDR1 DFQATT, CDR2 SNEGSKA (reference sequence). The CDR3 contains 11 residues. The V end was cut by 3 bases, the J end by 5 bases, with 5 bases between.